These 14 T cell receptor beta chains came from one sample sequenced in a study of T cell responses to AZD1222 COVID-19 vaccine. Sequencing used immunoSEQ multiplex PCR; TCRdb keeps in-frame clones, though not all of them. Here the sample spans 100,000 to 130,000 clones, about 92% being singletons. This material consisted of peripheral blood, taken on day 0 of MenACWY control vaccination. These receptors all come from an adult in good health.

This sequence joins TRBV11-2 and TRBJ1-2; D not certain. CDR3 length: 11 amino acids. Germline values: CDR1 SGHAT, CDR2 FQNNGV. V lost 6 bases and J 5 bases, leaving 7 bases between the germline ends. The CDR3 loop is CASSRSYGYTF. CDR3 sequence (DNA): TGTGCCAGCAGTCGGTCATATGGCTACACCTTC. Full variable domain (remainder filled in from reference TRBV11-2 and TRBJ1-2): EAGVAQSPRYKIIEKRQSVAFWCNPISGHATLYWYQQILGQGPKLLIQFQNNGVVDDSQLPKDRFSAERLKGVDSTLKIQPAKLEDSAVYLCASSRSYGYTFGSGTRLTVV.

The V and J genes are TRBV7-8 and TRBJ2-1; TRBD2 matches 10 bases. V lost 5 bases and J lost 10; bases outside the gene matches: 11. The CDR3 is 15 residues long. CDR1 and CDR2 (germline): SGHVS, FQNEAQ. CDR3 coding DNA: TGTGCCAGCAGCCCGGCAGCTCTAGCGGGGGCGGAGCAGTTCTTC. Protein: CASSPAALAGAEQFF. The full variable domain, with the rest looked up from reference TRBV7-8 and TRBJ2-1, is GAGVSQSPRYKVAKRGQDVALRCDPISGHVSLFWYQQALGQGPEFLTYFQNEAQLDKSGLPSDRFFAERPEGSVSTLKIQRTQQEDSAVYLCASSPAALAGAEQFFGPGTRLTVL.

The CDR3 DNA follows: TGTGCCAGCAGTCCCCGGGGGATGAACACTGAAGCTTTCTTT. Its translation: CASSPRGMNTEAFF. The chain links TRBV28 to TRBJ1-1, with TRBD1 as a possible D gene (5 bases). The CDR3 is made up of 14 amino acids. Germline CDR1 is MDHEN and CDR2 is SYDVKM. Trimming stripped 5 bases from V and 0 bases from J, with 10 bases between.

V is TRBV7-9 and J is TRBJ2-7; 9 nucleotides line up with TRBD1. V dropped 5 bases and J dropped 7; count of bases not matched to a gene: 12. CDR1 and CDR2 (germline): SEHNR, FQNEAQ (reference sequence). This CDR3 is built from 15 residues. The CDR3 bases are TGTGCCAGCAGCCACGGACAGGGGCGCCTCATTGAGCAGTACTTC. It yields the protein CASSHGQGRLIEQYF.

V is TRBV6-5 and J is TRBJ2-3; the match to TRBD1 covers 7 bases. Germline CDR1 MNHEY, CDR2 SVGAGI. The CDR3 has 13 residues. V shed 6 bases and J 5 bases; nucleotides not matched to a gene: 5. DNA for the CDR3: TGTGCCAGCAGCCCCAGGGGGAGAGATACGCAGTATTTT. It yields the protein CASSPRGRDTQYF.

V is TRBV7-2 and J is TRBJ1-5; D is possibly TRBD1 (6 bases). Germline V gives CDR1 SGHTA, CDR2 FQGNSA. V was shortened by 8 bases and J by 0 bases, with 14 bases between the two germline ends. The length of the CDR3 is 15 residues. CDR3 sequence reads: CASAMTGYSNQPQHF. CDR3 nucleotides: TGTGCCAGCGCCATGACAGGCTATAGCAATCAGCCCCAGCATTTT.

The DNA for the CDR3 is TGTGCCAGCAGCGTAGAGAGGCCAGATACGCAGTATTTT. It yields the protein CASSVERPDTQYF. The chain has TRBV9 and TRBJ2-3; D is uncertain. Germline lookup yields CDR1 SGDLS and CDR2 YYNGEE. The CDR3 is 13 residues long. V was shortened by 0 bases and J by 4 bases, with 6 bases between the two germline ends.

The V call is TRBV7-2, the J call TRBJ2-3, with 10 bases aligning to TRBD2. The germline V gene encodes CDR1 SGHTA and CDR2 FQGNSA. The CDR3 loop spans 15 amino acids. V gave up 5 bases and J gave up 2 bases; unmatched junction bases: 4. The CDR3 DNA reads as TGTGCCAGCAGCCCAGCGGGGGGGCACACAGATACGCAGTATTTT. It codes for CASSPAGGHTDTQYF.

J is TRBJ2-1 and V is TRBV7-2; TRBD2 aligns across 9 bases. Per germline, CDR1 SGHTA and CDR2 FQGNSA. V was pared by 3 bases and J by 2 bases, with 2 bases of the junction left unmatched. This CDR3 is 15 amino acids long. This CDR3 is CASSLGGGAYNEQFF. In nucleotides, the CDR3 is TGTGCCAGCAGCTTGGGCGGGGGGGCCTACAATGAGCAGTTCTTC.

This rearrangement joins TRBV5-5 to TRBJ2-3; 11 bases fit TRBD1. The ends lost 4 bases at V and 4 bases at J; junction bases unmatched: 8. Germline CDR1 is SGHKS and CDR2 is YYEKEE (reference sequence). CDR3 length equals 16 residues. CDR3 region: CASSRGTGGGPDTQYF. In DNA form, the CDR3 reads TGTGCCAGCAGCCGCGGGACAGGGGGAGGCCCAGATACGCAGTATTTT.

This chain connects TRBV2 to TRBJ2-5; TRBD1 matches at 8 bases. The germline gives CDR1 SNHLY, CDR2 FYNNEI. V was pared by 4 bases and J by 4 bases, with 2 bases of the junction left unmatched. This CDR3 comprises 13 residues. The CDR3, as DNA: TGTGCCAGCAGTGGGACAGGGCCAGAGACCCAGTACTTC. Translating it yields CASSGTGPETQYF.

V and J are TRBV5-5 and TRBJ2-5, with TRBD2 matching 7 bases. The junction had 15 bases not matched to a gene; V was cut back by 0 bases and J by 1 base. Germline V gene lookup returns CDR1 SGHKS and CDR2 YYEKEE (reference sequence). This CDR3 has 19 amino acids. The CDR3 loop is CASSLERPWASGIQETQYF. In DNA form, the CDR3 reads TGTGCCAGCAGCTTGGAACGCCCCTGGGCTAGCGGAATCCAAGAGACCCAGTACTTC.

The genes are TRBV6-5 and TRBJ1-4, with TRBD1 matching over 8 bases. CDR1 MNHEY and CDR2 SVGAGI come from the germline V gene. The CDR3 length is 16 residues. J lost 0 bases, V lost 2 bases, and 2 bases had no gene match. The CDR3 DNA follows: TGTGCCAGCAGTTACGGGACAGGTGCAACTAATGAAAAACTGTTTTTT. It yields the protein CASSYGTGATNEKLFF.

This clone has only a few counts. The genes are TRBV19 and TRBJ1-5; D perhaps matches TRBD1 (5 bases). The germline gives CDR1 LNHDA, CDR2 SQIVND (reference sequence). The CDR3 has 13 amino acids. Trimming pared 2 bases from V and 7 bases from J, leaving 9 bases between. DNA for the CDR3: TGTGCCAGTAGTATACAGGGAGGGCAGCCCCAGCATTTT. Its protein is CASSIQGGQPQHF.